The 12 T cell receptor beta chains listed next were all sequenced from one sample in a study of cytomegalovirus exposure and HLA in healthy donors. PCR amplification relied on 60 Vbeta primers (plus 13 Jbeta primers). Some clones are missing from TCRdb's copy, which holds only in-frame ones; the method was immunoSEQ multiplex PCR. The table for this sample gives approximately 200,000 clones. Sequencing was carried out using PBMCs. Every receptor here comes from a boy aged 5-17 years in good health and CMV-seronegative.

The CDR3 DNA follows: TGCGCCAGCAGCCAAGATTTGTCTAGCGGGGGCCTTAGCACAGATACGCAGTATTTT. As protein: CASSQDLSSGGLSTDTQYF. The chain is built from TRBV4-1 and TRBJ2-3; 10 positions agree with TRBD2. Germline lookup yields CDR1 MGHRA and CDR2 YSYEKL. Germline trimming cut 0 bases from V and 0 bases from J; bases unmatched to any gene: 9. This CDR3 has 19 amino acids.

This sequence joins TRBV27 and TRBJ1-3; the match to TRBD1 covers 9 bases. Germline V gives CDR1 MNHEY, CDR2 SMNVEV (reference sequence). This CDR3 contains 17 residues. J was trimmed by 4 bases and V by 7 bases; bases with no gene match: 14. CDR3 in DNA: TGTGCCAGCAAATATACAGGGGGCGGTAGTAGAGGAAACACCATATATTTT. Its translation is CASKYTGGGSRGNTIYF.

V and J are TRBV10-2 and TRBJ1-4; D might be TRBD1 (6 bases). Looked up from germline, CDR1 is WSHSY and CDR2 is SAAADI. V was trimmed by 2 bases and J by 8 bases, leaving 18 bases between them. The CDR3 has 16 amino acids. In DNA form, the CDR3 reads TGCGCCAGCAGTGAGCCCCGGACAGACCGGCAGGAAAAACTGTTTTTT. Encoded protein: CASSEPRTDRQEKLFF.

This chain links TRBV5-4 with TRBJ1-2, with 9 bases that match TRBD1. The CDR3 is 15 residues long. After removal of 3 bases from V and 4 bases from J, the junction contained 7 bases not matched to a gene. Germline V gene lookup returns CDR1 SGHNT and CDR2 YYREEE (reference sequence). The CDR3 reads CASSYKGQGLYGYTF. CDR3 DNA: TGTGCCAGCAGCTATAAAGGACAGGGGCTCTATGGCTACACCTTC.

The gene calls are TRBV7-2 and TRBJ1-5; a weak D match, TRBD1 (5 bases). The ends were cut back, 5 bases at V and 9 bases at J, with 17 bases in the middle. The CDR3 is made up of 14 amino acids. Germline loops: CDR1 SGHTA, CDR2 FQGNSA. Here the CDR3 DNA reads TGTGCCAGCAGCCCCCCTGGACATCGAGGGCCCCAGCATTTT. Its protein is CASSPPGHRGPQHF.

V is TRBV19 and J is TRBJ1-4, with TRBD1 as a possible D gene (5 bases). Trimming left V 3 bases short and J 0 bases short, with 8 bases between. From germline, CDR1 is LNHDA and CDR2 SQIVND (reference sequence). CDR3 length equals 15 residues. The CDR3 DNA reads as TGTGCCAGTAGTATTACAGGTTCAACTAATGAAAAACTGTTTTTT. It translates to CASSITGSTNEKLFF.

In nucleotides, the CDR3 is TGTGCCAGCAGCTCGAACGACAGGGGCTACGAGCAGTACTTC. This translates into CASSSNDRGYEQYF. This chain joins TRBV5-6 and TRBJ2-7, with 8 bases identical to TRBD1. The CDR3 runs to 14 residues. The germline V gene has CDR1 SGHDT and CDR2 YYEEEE. V gave up 3 bases and J gave up 3 bases; unmatched junction bases: 5.

The J gene is TRBJ2-5, the V gene TRBV9; TRBD2 agrees at 9 bases. CDR1 is SGDLS and CDR2 is YYNGEE in the germline V gene. V trimming: 0 bases; J trimming: 1 base; junction bases outside the gene matches: 7. CDR3 length equals 17 residues. CDR3 loop: CASSVGERGVGQETQYF. The CDR3, as DNA: TGTGCCAGCAGCGTAGGGGAGCGGGGGGTAGGCCAAGAGACCCAGTACTTC.

This chain connects TRBV6-5 to TRBJ1-1, with D possibly being TRBD1 (5 bases). Trimming took 6 bases from V and 10 from J, leaving 15 bases between them. Germline CDR1 is MNHEY and CDR2 is SVGAGI. The CDR3 has 12 residues. Here the CDR3 reads CASSTGGKGAFF. The DNA for the CDR3 is TGTGCCAGCAGCACCGGGGGAAAAGGAGCTTTCTTT.

The rearrangement uses TRBV6-4 and TRBJ2-3, with 12 bases that match TRBD2. V trimming: 5 bases; J trimming: 5 bases; junction bases outside the gene matches: 5. The CDR3 sequence is 15 residues long. Germline values: CDR1 MRHNA, CDR2 SNTAGT. CDR3 sequence (DNA): TGTGCCAGCAGTCTACTAGCGGGGGGTCAAGATACGCAGTATTTT. The encoded protein is CASSLLAGGQDTQYF.

The chain is built from TRBV6-5 and TRBJ2-2, with 8 bases that match TRBD2. The V segment lost 4 bases and the J segment 2 bases; nucleotides outside the gene matches: 6. This CDR3 region has 16 residues. Looked up from germline, CDR1 is MNHEY and CDR2 is SVGAGI. The CDR3, as DNA: TGTGCCAGCAGTTTGAGAGCGGGGGCCAACACCGGGGAGCTGTTTTTT. Its translation is CASSLRAGANTGELFF.

The chain combines TRBV9 with TRBJ1-2; tentative D call: TRBD1 (6 bases). V dropped 0 bases and J dropped 1 base, with 13 bases sitting between them. The CDR3 extends over 16 amino acids. CDR1 and CDR2 from the germline V gene are SGDLS and YYNGEE. CDR3 sequence (DNA): TGTGCCAGCAGCGTAGAGAGTCAGGGGTTTAACTATGGCTACACCTTC. This encodes CASSVESQGFNYGYTF.